This T cell receptor (beta chain) is drawn from a study of blood T cell repertoires in COVID-19. Whole-study context: The United States, Italy and Spain were the sources of the acute and convalescent COVID-19 samples. Sources were T cells, B-cell-depleted T cells, or PBMCs; the material itself was cDNA or gDNA.

The CDR3 is 16 residues long. Losses at the gene ends were 1 base for V and 3 bases for J; bases not matched to a gene: 8. Germline loops: CDR1 SGHVS, CDR2 FNYEAQ. Study processing details: Using reference gene primer amplification, nucleated cell counts were estimated. Sequenced by immunoSEQ multiplex PCR; TCRdb stores in-frame clones only, minus some. D and trimming were read from the DNA, whereas the V and J calls and clone size are those reported in that table. The sample has some 64,000 clones; around 90% are singletons. The sequencing sample was made of peripheral blood. The TCR sequence derives from a man aged 45-65 years with active COVID-19. The chain joins TRBV7-6 to TRBJ2-7, with 8 positions matching TRBD1. DNA for the CDR3: TGTGCCAGCAGCTTAGTATCCGGACAGGGCATCTACGAGCAGTACTTC. This codes for CASSLVSGQGIYEQYF.